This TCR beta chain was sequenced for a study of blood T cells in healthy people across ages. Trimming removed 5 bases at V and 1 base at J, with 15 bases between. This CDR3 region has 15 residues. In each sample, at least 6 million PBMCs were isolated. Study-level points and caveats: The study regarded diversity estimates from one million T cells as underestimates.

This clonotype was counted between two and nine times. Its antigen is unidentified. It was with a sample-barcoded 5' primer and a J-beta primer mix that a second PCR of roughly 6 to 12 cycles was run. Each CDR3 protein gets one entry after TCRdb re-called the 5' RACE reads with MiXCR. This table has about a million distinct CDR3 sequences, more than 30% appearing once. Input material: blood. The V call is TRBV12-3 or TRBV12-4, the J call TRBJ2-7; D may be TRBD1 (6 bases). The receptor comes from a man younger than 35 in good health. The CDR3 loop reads CASSPHQGNSYEQYF. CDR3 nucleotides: TGTGCCAGCAGTCCTCACCAGGGGAATTCCTACGAGCAGTACTTC.